Shown below are 21 T cell receptor beta chains from a single sample sequenced in a study of cytomegalovirus exposure and HLA in healthy donors. PCR used 60 Vbeta primers and 13 Jbeta primers. Libraries were prepared by immunoSEQ multiplex PCR; TCRdb keeps only in-frame clonotypes and omits some of them. The sample yields 100,000 or so clones, 81% seen once. The sequenced sample was PBMCs. These receptors originate from a man aged 40-49 years in good health and CMV-seropositive.

V is TRBV7-8 and J is TRBJ1-5; no definite D call. V gave up 3 bases and J gave up 3 bases, with 3 bases separating them. The CDR3 totals 12 residues. Germline CDR1 and CDR2: SGHVS and FQNEAQ. CDR3 amino acids: CASSFLNQPQHF. The CDR3 DNA reads as TGTGCCAGCAGCTTCCTCAATCAGCCCCAGCATTTT.

The chain is built from TRBV5-1 and TRBJ2-1; 15 bases agree with TRBD2. This CDR3 region has 17 residues. Trimming removed 0 bases from V and 9 bases from J; junction bases left unmatched: 7. Germline CDR1 SGHRS, CDR2 YFSETQ. CDR3 in DNA: TGCGCCAGCAGCTTGGCCATAAGGACTAGCGGGGGGGGTGAGCAGTTCTTC. This sequence encodes CASSLAIRTSGGGEQFF. The full variable domain, rest sourced from reference TRBV5-1 and TRBJ2-1, is KAGVTQTPRYLIKTRGQQVTLSCSPISGHRSVSWYQQTPGQGLQFLFEYFSETQRNKGNFPGRFSGRQFSNSRSEMNVSTLELGDSALYLCASSLAIRTSGGGEQFFGPGTRLTVL.

Concerning this clone itself: The sample contains more than one DNA sequence encoding this CDR3. V usage is TRBV5-4 and J usage is TRBJ1-1, with 10 bases matching TRBD1. CDR3 length: 15 residues. Germline assignment: CDR1 SGHNT and CDR2 YYREEE (reference sequence). V lost 3 bases and J lost 4; bases outside the gene matches: 6. CDR3 region: CASSSPGTGVTEAFF. The CDR3 DNA is TGTGCCAGCAGCTCCCCCGGGACAGGGGTCACTGAAGCTTTCTTT.

This clone showed up just a few times. CDR3 nucleotide sequence: TGTGCCAGCAGCTCCTCGACAGGGCGCCTCCGAGAGACCCAGTACTTC. It yields the protein CASSSSTGRLRETQYF. V and J are TRBV5-4 and TRBJ2-5, with 7 bases fitting TRBD1. CDR1 and CDR2 (germline): SGHNT, YYREEE (reference sequence). The CDR3 consists of 16 residues. The V gene end was trimmed by 3 bases and the J gene end by 4 bases; junction bases not matched to a gene: 12.

This clone has only a few counts. The rearrangement joins TRBV2 to TRBJ1-3; tentative D call: TRBD1 (5 bases). Germline loops: CDR1 SNHLY, CDR2 FYNNEI. The CDR3 has 14 amino acids. The V end lost 8 bases, the J end lost 3 bases, and 14 bases lay between the germline ends. CDR3 DNA: TGTGCCAGCCACCGGACAAGCCTTGGAAACACCATATATTTT. It is translated as CASHRTSLGNTIYF.

J is TRBJ2-5 and V is TRBV7-9; 8 bases map to TRBD2. This CDR3 comprises 15 residues. V was pared by 5 bases and J by 5 bases, with 10 bases of the junction left unmatched. Germline V gene data show CDR1 as SEHNR and CDR2 as FQNEAQ (reference sequence). CDR3 residues: CASSPGGYGPETQYF. The CDR3 DNA reads as TGTGCCAGCAGCCCGGGGGGGTACGGGCCCGAGACCCAGTACTTC.

There are a few counts of this clone. The junction departs from germline at one end; a sequencing error may be responsible. The chain links TRBV5-5 to TRBJ2-6, with D possibly matching TRBD2 (7 bases). The length of the CDR3 is 16 residues. The germline gives CDR1 SGHKS, CDR2 YYEKEE (reference sequence). CDR3 sequence: CASSFRGAGGANGLTF. CDR3 DNA sequence: TGTGCCAGCAGCTTTCGGGGGGCCGGTGGGGCCAACGGCCTGACTTTC.

This clone was seen a few times. The chain is built from TRBV5-4 and TRBJ1-1; D ambiguous. The CDR3 has 13 residues. Germline-derived CDR1 and CDR2 are SGHNT and YYREEE (reference sequence). V was pared by 1 base and J by 2 bases, with 6 bases between. CDR3 coding DNA: TGTGCCAGCAGCTTGATCTCCAACACTGAAGCTTTCTTT. It encodes CASSLISNTEAFF.

V and J are TRBV9 and TRBJ2-7; D unresolved. Trimming left V 0 bases short and J 3 bases short, with 10 bases between. The germline V gene encodes CDR1 SGDLS and CDR2 YYNGEE. The CDR3 sequence is 14 residues long. The CDR3 DNA reads TGTGCCAGCAGCGTAGATGACTTTCGCTACGAGCAGTACTTC. Protein sequence: CASSVDDFRYEQYF.

A remark on this clone: At the DNA level, this CDR3 is encoded by other sequences in the same sample as well. The chain couples TRBV6-6 to TRBJ1-4; D may be TRBD1 (6 bases). V was cut by 5 bases and J by 3 bases, with 10 bases left in between. The germline V gene encodes CDR1 MNHNY and CDR2 SVGAGI (reference sequence). There are 14 residues in the CDR3. CDR3 DNA sequence: TGTGCCAGCAGTCCCAGGGGAGCTAATGAAAAACTGTTTTTT. It specifies CASSPRGANEKLFF.

This rearrangement joins TRBV7-9 to TRBJ1-5; D gene unclear. The CDR3 contains 15 residues. Per germline, CDR1 SEHNR and CDR2 FQNEAQ (reference sequence). Trimming shortened V by 1 base and J by 4 bases, and 11 bases separated the two germline ends. The CDR3 sequence is CASSLDGGVNQPQHF. The CDR3 DNA reads TGTGCCAGCAGCTTAGACGGCGGAGTAAATCAGCCCCAGCATTTT.

Only a few counts were recorded for this clone. The gene calls are TRBV6-5 and TRBJ1-4; D gene unclear. The CDR3 totals 13 residues. Germline V gene sequence: CDR1 MNHEY, CDR2 SVGAGI. Trimming stripped 5 bases from V and 7 bases from J, with 11 bases between. CDR3 bases: TGTGCCAGCAGTGCCCTTAAAGCTGAAAAACTGTTTTTT. It yields the protein CASSALKAEKLFF.

V is TRBV5-1 and J is TRBJ2-7; the match to TRBD2 covers 12 bases. V lost 0 bases, J lost 2 bases, and 12 bases stayed unmatched. The length of the CDR3 is 19 residues. Per germline, CDR1 SGHRS and CDR2 YFSETQ. Written as DNA, the CDR3 is TGCGCCAGCAGCTTGGGGTGGGGGACTAGCGGGTCGAGTACCTACGAGCAGTACTTC. Encoded protein: CASSLGWGTSGSSTYEQYF.

This clone was seen a handful of times. The chain recombines TRBV6-1 with TRBJ2-5; a possible D gene is TRBD2 (6 bases). V lost 8 bases to trimming and J lost 5 bases, with 15 bases between them. Per the germline V gene, CDR1 is MNHNS and CDR2 is SASEGT. This CDR3 contains 13 residues. CDR3 in amino acids: CASPTTGEETQYF. The DNA for the CDR3 is TGTGCCAGCCCCACAACGGGGGAGGAGACCCAGTACTTC.

The gene calls are TRBV4-1 and TRBJ2-2; 8 nucleotides match TRBD1. V shed 0 bases, J shed 5 bases, and the junction held 5 bases outside the gene matches. The CDR3 extends over 16 amino acids. Germline values: CDR1 MGHRA, CDR2 YSYEKL. The DNA for the CDR3 is TGCGCCAGCAGCCAAGAGAGTAACAGGGGGACCGGGGAGCTGTTTTTT. Residues: CASSQESNRGTGELFF.

This clone was recorded a few times. V and J are TRBV6-1 and TRBJ2-6; D is unresolved. V dropped 7 bases and J dropped 0 bases, with 7 bases sitting between them. Germline V gene lookup returns CDR1 MNHNS and CDR2 SASEGT. CDR3 size: 14 residues. CDR3 bases: TGTGCCAGCAACTACGGCTCTGGGGCCAACGTCCTGACTTTC. Translated: CASNYGSGANVLTF.

The J gene is TRBJ1-2, the V gene TRBV28; 7 bases match TRBD1. CDR3 length: 14 amino acids. Trimming took 6 bases from V and 3 from J; bases not matched to a gene: 7. Per the germline V gene, CDR1 is MDHEN and CDR2 is SYDVKM. CDR3 region: CASRRRGLDYGYTF. The CDR3, as DNA: TGTGCCAGCAGGCGAAGGGGGCTTGACTATGGCTACACCTTC.

The rearrangement uses TRBV27 and TRBJ2-7; 14 bases match TRBD2. Germline trimming cut 8 bases from V and 3 bases from J; bases unmatched to any gene: 0. CDR3 length: 13 residues. Germline CDR1 is MNHEY and CDR2 is SMNVEV (reference sequence). CDR3 sequence (DNA): TGTGCCAGCGGGACTAGCGGGAGCTACGAGCAGTACTTC. Encoded protein: CASGTSGSYEQYF.

The chain recombines TRBV28 with TRBJ1-3; no definite D call. Germline CDR1 is MDHEN and CDR2 is SYDVKM. The CDR3 loop spans 15 amino acids. The V end was cut by 7 bases, the J end by 4 bases, with 17 bases between. CDR3 nucleotide sequence: TGTGCCAGCATGACCCAGGATGTGAGCGGAAACACCATATATTTT. It yields the protein CASMTQDVSGNTIYF.

This chain uses TRBV27 with TRBJ1-1; D might be TRBD1 (6 bases). CDR3 length: 17 amino acids. Trimming removed 5 bases from V and 5 bases from J, with 24 bases in between. The germline V gene has CDR1 MNHEY and CDR2 SMNVEV (reference sequence). CDR3 in amino acids: CASSPLRQGLGFTEAFF. The CDR3 DNA sequence: TGTGCCAGCAGTCCCCTTAGGCAGGGGCTAGGCTTTACTGAAGCTTTCTTT.

The chain combines TRBV11-3 with TRBJ2-2; 10 bases agree with TRBD2. The V gene end was trimmed by 0 bases and the J gene end by 1 base; junction bases not matched to a gene: 8. This CDR3 has 19 residues. Germline CDR1 SGHNT, CDR2 YENEEA. The CDR3 loop reads CASSLELASGGENTGELFF. CDR3 coding DNA: TGTGCCAGCAGCTTAGAGTTGGCTAGCGGGGGAGAGAACACCGGGGAGCTGTTTTTT. Full variable domain (missing parts from reference TRBV11-3 and TRBJ2-2): EAGVVQSPRYKIIEKKQPVAFWCNPISGHNTLYWYLQNLGQGPELLIRYENEEAVDDSQLPKDRFSAERLKGVDSTLKIQPAELGDSAVYLCASSLELASGGENTGELFFGEGSRLTVL.